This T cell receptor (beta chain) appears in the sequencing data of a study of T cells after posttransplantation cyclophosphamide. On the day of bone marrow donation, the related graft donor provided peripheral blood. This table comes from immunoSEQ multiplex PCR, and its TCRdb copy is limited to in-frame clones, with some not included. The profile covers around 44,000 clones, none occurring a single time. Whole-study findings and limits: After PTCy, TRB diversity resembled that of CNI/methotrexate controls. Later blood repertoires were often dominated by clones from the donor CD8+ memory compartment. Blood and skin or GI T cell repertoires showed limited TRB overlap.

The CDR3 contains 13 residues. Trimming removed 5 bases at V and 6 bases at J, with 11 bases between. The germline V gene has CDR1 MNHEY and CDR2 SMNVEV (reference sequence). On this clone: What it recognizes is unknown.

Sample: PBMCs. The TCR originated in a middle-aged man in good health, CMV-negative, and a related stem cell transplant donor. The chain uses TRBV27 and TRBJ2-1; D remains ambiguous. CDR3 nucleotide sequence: TGTGCCAGCAGTCTCCAGGTGGGCAATGAGCAGTTCTTC. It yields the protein CASSLQVGNEQFF.